This T cell receptor (beta chain) was sequenced during a study of neurological immune-mediated disorders. About this clonotype itself: The antigen remains undetermined.

Looked up from germline, CDR1 is KGHSH and CDR2 is LQKENI. CDR3 length: 15 residues. V gave up 4 bases and J gave up 2 bases, with 12 bases separating them. The cDNA was synthesized by means of template-switch 5'RACE, which was carried out with 10-nucleotide random UMIs. A single record per CDR3 protein comes from TCRdb applying MiXCR to the 5' RACE reads. In the table there are approximately 87,000 distinct CDR3 sequences, about 14% of which are singletons. The study, taken as a whole, reports: No sharing of CDR3 amino acid sequences was observed among expanded clones across subjects, suggesting private repertoires in all groups. Expansion of TCR clones was greatest in HTLV-1-associated myelopathy and smallest in multiple sclerosis, where it fell below that of healthy controls.

Specimen: PBMCs. The gene calls are TRBV18 and TRBJ2-1, with D tentatively TRBD2 (6 bases). This receptor was taken from a woman in her forties or fifties in good health. The CDR3 sequence: CASSRPGLPYNEQFF. Here the CDR3 DNA reads TGTGCCAGCTCACGACCGGGACTCCCCTACAATGAGCAGTTCTTC.